These T cell receptor beta chains were read from a single sample in a study of OX40 agonist ivuxolimab in advanced cancers. The assay was immunoSEQ multiplex PCR, and TCRdb's table has in-frame clones only and misses some. This sample has 77,000 or so clones, with 94% found just once. Sequencing used CD4+ or CD8+ T cells sorted from blood, obtained in a trial of the OX40 agonist ivuxolimab. These receptors originate from an adult with an advanced solid tumor such as melanoma, head and neck, liver or kidney cancer. Each CDR3 is given with its conserved first and last residue. Fields, in order: V gene, clone size, D gene, J gene, CDR3 protein, CDR3 DNA. The D gene is left open where the match is weak. Clone size, where shown, is once, few, many, or a class for clones that have expanded.

TRBV28	NA	NA	TRBJ1-1	CASSPRQTHMNTEAFF	TGTGCCAGCAGTCCCCGGCAGACGCACATGAACACTGAAGCTTTCTTT
TRBV14	NA	NA	TRBJ2-7	CASSQDGRVAGHYEQYF	TGTGCCAGCAGCCAAGATGGGCGGGTGGCAGGCCACTACGAGCAGTACTTC
TRBV9	NA	NA	TRBJ2-2	CASSPRSGTGELFF	TGTGCCAGCAGCCCCAGGTCGGGGACCGGGGAGCTGTTTTTT
TRBV4-1	few	NA	TRBJ1-1	CASSQVTGGNTEAFF	TGCGCCAGCAGCCAAGTAACGGGAGGGAACACTGAAGCTTTCTTT
TRBV27	NA	TRBD2	TRBJ2-2	CASTTIAGGPRGELFF	TGTGCCAGCACCACGATTGCGGGAGGGCCGCGAGGGGAGCTGTTTTTT
TRBV19	once	TRBD2	TRBJ2-7	CASTPTGGGPGPRGYEQYF	TGTGCCAGTACCCCGACGGGAGGGGGACCGGGCCCCAGGGGCTACGAGCAGTACTTC
TRBV7-6	NA	TRBD1	TRBJ1-6	CASSLDRGSSPLHF	TGTGCCAGCAGCCTCGACAGGGGAAGTTCACCCCTCCACTTT
TRBV7-9	NA	NA	TRBJ2-7	CASSWGDFEQYF	TGTGCCAGCAGCTGGGGGGACTTCGAGCAGTACTTC
TRBV2	NA	NA	TRBJ2-7	CASSDELSYEQYF	TGTGCCAGCAGTGACGAACTCTCCTACGAGCAGTACTTC
TRBV9	NA	NA	TRBJ1-2	CASSAGGAGEDKANYGYTF	TGTGCCAGCAGTGCAGGAGGGGCGGGAGAAGATAAAGCTAACTATGGCTACACCTTC
TRBV7-7	NA	NA	TRBJ1-1	CASSSPHGANTEAFF	TGTGCCAGCAGCTCTCCCCACGGGGCGAACACTGAAGCTTTCTTT
TRBV4-1	NA	TRBD1	TRBJ1-1	CASSHVQGDTEAFF	TGCGCCAGCAGCCATGTTCAGGGGGACACTGAAGCTTTCTTT
TRBV6-6	once	NA	TRBJ2-7	CASSYGGADYEQYF	TGTGCCAGCAGTTACGGCGGGGCAGATTACGAGCAGTACTTC
TRBV6-4	NA	NA	TRBJ1-1	CASSDGGAAAFF	TGTGCCAGCAGTGACGGAGGGGCGGCGGCTTTCTTT
TRBV4-1	NA	NA	TRBJ2-1	CASSQGIESYNEQFF	TGCGCCAGCAGCCAGGGGATAGAATCCTACAATGAGCAGTTCTTC
TRBV4-1	NA	NA	TRBJ1-1	CASSQPGHMNTEAFF	TGCGCCAGCAGCCAGCCGGGACATATGAACACTGAAGCTTTCTTT
TRBV25-1	once	NA	TRBJ1-5	CASSAGHKGNQPQHF	TGTGCCAGCAGTGCGGGGCACAAAGGCAATCAGCCCCAGCATTTT
TRBV19	NA	TRBD2	TRBJ2-3	CASSSLAGPTDTQYF	TGTGCCAGTAGTTCACTAGCGGGGCCCACAGATACGCAGTATTTT
TRBV19	NA	TRBD2	TRBJ2-1	CASSMTSGLLLDEQFF	TGTGCCAGTAGTATGACTAGCGGGTTACTACTGGATGAGCAGTTCTTC
TRBV13	NA	TRBD2	TRBJ2-7	CASSRTGLAAYISYEQYF	TGTGCCAGCAGCCGAACGGGACTAGCGGCTTACATATCCTACGAGCAGTACTTC
TRBV10-2	NA	NA	TRBJ1-2	CASSETGPNYGYTF	TGCGCCAGCAGTGAGACAGGACCGAACTATGGCTACACCTTC
TRBV6-5	NA	NA	TRBJ1-2	CASSYSAGGVKDYTF	TGTGCCAGCAGTTACTCCGCCGGGGGAGTAAAGGACTACACCTTC
TRBV5-4	NA	TRBD2	TRBJ2-7	CASSLDGGRGYEQYF	TGTGCCAGCAGCTTGGATGGCGGGAGAGGGTACGAGCAGTACTTC
TRBV10-3	NA	NA	TRBJ1-3	CAISESGGVGNTIYF	TGTGCCATCAGTGAGTCTGGGGGCGTAGGAAACACCATATATTTT
TRBV5-4	NA	TRBD2	TRBJ2-7	CASSGGLAGRNSYEQYF	TGTGCCAGCAGCGGTGGACTAGCGGGACGTAATTCCTACGAGCAGTACTTC
TRBV4-3	NA	NA	TRBJ2-3	CASSLTGAGTDTQYF	TGCGCCAGCAGCCTCACGGGAGCGGGCACAGATACGCAGTATTTT
TRBV6-5	NA	NA	TRBJ1-3	CASSYSWDPTGNTIYF	TGTGCCAGCAGTTACTCGTGGGACCCTACTGGAAACACCATATATTTT
TRBV15	NA	NA	TRBJ1-2	CATSRDWRAAGYGYTF	TGTGCCACCAGCAGAGATTGGAGGGCAGCCGGCTATGGCTACACCTTC
TRBV27	NA	TRBD1	TRBJ2-1	CASRAGTGNEQFF	TGTGCCAGCAGGGCCGGGACAGGCAATGAGCAGTTCTTC
TRBV19	NA	TRBD2	TRBJ2-1	CASSILLAGGYNEQFF	TGTGCCAGTAGTATATTGCTAGCGGGAGGGTACAATGAGCAGTTCTTC
TRBV28	once	NA	TRBJ2-1	CASSGGTSYNEQFF	TGTGCCAGCAGCGGGGGTACCTCCTACAATGAGCAGTTCTTC
TRBV7-9	NA	NA	TRBJ2-1	CASSLIRSSYNEQFF	TGTGCCAGCAGCTTAATCCGGAGCTCCTACAATGAGCAGTTCTTC
TRBV7-8	NA	NA	TRBJ2-1	CASSLPWGGTYNEQFF	TGTGCCAGCAGCTTGCCTTGGGGCGGGACCTACAATGAGCAGTTCTTC
TRBV27	NA	NA	TRBJ2-2	CASSDTMGAATGELFF	TGTGCCAGCAGTGACACGATGGGGGCGGCCACCGGGGAGCTGTTTTTT
TRBV10-3	NA	TRBD1	TRBJ2-7	CAISDGDSSYEQYF	TGTGCCATCAGTGACGGGGACAGCTCCTACGAGCAGTACTTC
TRBV6-1	NA	NA	TRBJ2-1	CASLRYNEQFF	TGTGCCAGCCTAAGGTACAATGAGCAGTTCTTC
TRBV5-1	NA	TRBD1	TRBJ2-7	CASSLPRDRGTYEQYF	TGCGCCAGCAGCTTGCCCCGGGACAGGGGCACCTACGAGCAGTACTTC
TRBV11-2	NA	NA	TRBJ2-7	CASSLLAGNEQYF	TGTGCCAGCAGCTTATTAGCCGGGAACGAGCAGTACTTC
TRBV5-1	NA	TRBD1	TRBJ2-3	CASSLEGQHTDTQYF	TGCGCCAGCAGCTTGGAGGGACAGCACACAGATACGCAGTATTTT
TRBV5-6	NA	TRBD2	TRBJ2-1	CASSGRLAGGNNEQFF	TGTGCCAGCAGCGGACGACTAGCGGGAGGGAACAATGAGCAGTTCTTC
TRBV28	NA	NA	TRBJ2-7	CASSYRVREQYF	TGTGCCAGCAGCTACAGGGTACGGGAGCAGTACTTC
TRBV4-2	NA	NA	TRBJ1-3	CASSQYGGSGNTIYF	TGTGCCAGCAGCCAATATGGAGGGTCTGGAAACACCATATATTTT
TRBV30	NA	NA	TRBJ2-1	CAWSAGDNEQFF	TGTGCCTGGAGTGCGGGAGACAATGAGCAGTTCTTC
TRBV28	NA	TRBD1	TRBJ1-2	CASSFRGQGNGYTF	TGTGCCAGCAGTTTTCGGGGACAGGGAAATGGCTACACCTTC
TRBV5-8	NA	NA	TRBJ2-4	CASTGGLGNIQYF	TGTGCCAGCACTGGAGGACTGGGAAACATTCAGTACTTC
TRBV10-2	NA	NA	TRBJ2-3	CASSDGDTQYF	TGCGCCAGCAGTGACGGGGATACGCAGTATTTT
TRBV4-3	once	NA	TRBJ2-2	CASSQDRGAYTGELFF	TGCGCCAGCAGCCAAGACCGGGGGGCGTACACCGGGGAGCTGTTTTTT
TRBV9	few	TRBD1	TRBJ1-5	CASSRTGGGNQPQHF	TGTGCCAGCAGCAGGACAGGGGGCGGCAATCAGCCCCAGCATTTT
TRBV5-1	NA	NA	TRBJ2-5	CASSSAGGQETQYF	TGCGCCAGCAGCTCGGCAGGCGGGCAAGAGACCCAGTACTTC
TRBV7-8	NA	NA	TRBJ1-1	CASSLGGHGTEAFF	TGTGCCAGCAGCTTAGGGGGGCACGGCACTGAAGCTTTCTTT
TRBV25-1	NA	NA	TRBJ2-2	CASSEQGSANTGELFF	TGTGCCAGCAGTGAGCAGGGCAGCGCGAACACCGGGGAGCTGTTTTTT
TRBV25-1	NA	NA	TRBJ2-1	CASSHKVYNEQFF	TGTGCCAGCAGCCATAAGGTATACAATGAGCAGTTCTTC